A selection of T cell receptor beta chains follows, all from one sample in a study of T cell responses to AZD1222 COVID-19 vaccine. The assay was immunoSEQ multiplex PCR, and TCRdb's table has in-frame clones only and misses some. The table has some 120,000 clones, more than 75% seen once. Specimen: peripheral blood, collected on day 0 of AZD1222 vaccination. Receptor source: an adult in good health. Both conserved end residues are trimmed from each CDR3. The D gene is left open where the match is weak. Some rows have no size entry. The others give once, few or many, or a class for an expanded clone.

j_call clone_size d_call v_call cdr3_aa
TRBJ1-1 . . TRBV18 ASSPGTQGTEAF
TRBJ1-4 . . TRBV28 ASSLGRDNEKLF
TRBJ2-1 . . TRBV27 ASSFGVSYEQF
TRBJ2-1 . TRBD2 TRBV5-1 ASSLTSGRAYNEQF
TRBJ2-1 . TRBD2 TRBV5-1 ASSLAPGPSGLGDNEQF
TRBJ1-2 once . TRBV10-3 AISRQNNYGYT
TRBJ1-2 . . TRBV5-1 ASSLDGGLTGYT
TRBJ2-3 few . TRBV21-1 ASSNGKDTQY
TRBJ1-4 . . TRBV7-9 ASSFGPGAQATNEKLF
TRBJ2-3 once . TRBV7-9 ASSLVFGHTDTQY
TRBJ2-5 . . TRBV7-2 ASSLEVGTGTQY
TRBJ2-2 . . TRBV5-4 ASSFPGSPAGELF
TRBJ1-1 . TRBD1 TRBV13 ASSFTTTGGNTEAF
TRBJ2-7 . TRBD1 TRBV19 ASSIRGQGAQEQY
TRBJ1-1 . . TRBV7-8 ASSLAGANTEAF
TRBJ2-2 . . TRBV18 AGRKGGPNTGELF
TRBJ2-7 . TRBD2 TRBV19 ASSILREGREQY
TRBJ1-2 . TRBD1 TRBV6-5 ASSSGTGGTYGYT
TRBJ1-5 . . TRBV6-2/TRBV6-3 ASSPTRTSPQH
TRBJ2-7 . . TRBV11-2 ASTPVRGGEQY
TRBJ1-1 . . TRBV6-2/TRBV6-3 ASSRYMNTEAF
TRBJ1-2 once . TRBV6-5 ASSYGLDYGYT
TRBJ2-3 . . TRBV19 ASRQGEAKY
TRBJ2-5 . . TRBV14 ASSQVDRYQETQY
TRBJ2-3 . . TRBV5-1 ASSRDTSTDTQY
TRBJ2-7 . TRBD2 TRBV6-2/TRBV6-3 ASSYRSGRYDEQY
TRBJ2-2 few . TRBV7-2 ASSSQGHTGELF
TRBJ1-5 . . TRBV4-2 ASSQVWRSAYSNQPQH
TRBJ2-5 . TRBD2 TRBV15 ATSTGTRDETQY
TRBJ1-4 . . TRBV2 ASSPGTQREKLF
TRBJ2-7 medium-sized . TRBV6-6 ASSPSGGQY
TRBJ1-6 . . TRBV27 ASSLSWSPRGRPVPH
TRBJ2-7 once . TRBV28 ASSYWDKSGYEQY
TRBJ2-1 . TRBD1 TRBV5-1 ASSLEDRPFRSSYNEQF
TRBJ2-5 . TRBD1 TRBV18 ASSPYTGQGAAETQY
TRBJ1-3 once . TRBV6-5 ASSQGRNGNTIY
TRBJ1-5 . . TRBV5-1 ASRSLPQGTEPQH
TRBJ2-1 . TRBD1 TRBV14 ASSNLPGQGALNEQF
TRBJ2-5 . . TRBV5-4 ASSLSRRRETQY
TRBJ1-6 . TRBD1 TRBV27 ASSPVTGGASNSPLH
TRBJ2-5 . TRBD1 TRBV18 ASSPLGTGVIQETQY
TRBJ1-5 . TRBD1 TRBV6-1 ASSETGAGQPQH
TRBJ2-7 . . TRBV5-1 ASSLGQGSYEQY
TRBJ2-1 . . TRBV23-1 ASSQPAWGVGEQF
TRBJ2-2 . . TRBV18 ASSPSGIGELF
TRBJ2-3 . TRBD2 TRBV5-1 ASSLTGGSPDTQY
TRBJ1-2 once . TRBV7-9 ASSLPSGYGYT